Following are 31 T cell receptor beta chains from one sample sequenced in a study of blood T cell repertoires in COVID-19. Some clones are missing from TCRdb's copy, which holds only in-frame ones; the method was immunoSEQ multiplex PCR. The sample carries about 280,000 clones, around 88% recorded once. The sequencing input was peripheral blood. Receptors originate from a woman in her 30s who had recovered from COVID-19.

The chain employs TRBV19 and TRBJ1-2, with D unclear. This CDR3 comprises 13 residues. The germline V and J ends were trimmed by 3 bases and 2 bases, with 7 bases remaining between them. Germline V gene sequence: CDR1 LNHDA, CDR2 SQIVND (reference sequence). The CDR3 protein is CASSIEANYGYTF. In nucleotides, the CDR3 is TGTGCCAGTAGTATCGAGGCAAACTATGGCTACACCTTC. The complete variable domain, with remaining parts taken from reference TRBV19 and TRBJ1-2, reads DGGITQSPKYLFRKEGQNVTLSCEQNLNHDAMYWYRQDPGQGLRLIYYSQIVNDFQKGDIAEGYSVSREKKESFPLTVTSAQKNPTAFYLCASSIEANYGYTFGSGTRLTVV.

The CDR3 coding sequence is TGTGCCAGCAGTGAACAGGGGGCGAGGGGAAACACCATATATTTT. Its protein product is CASSEQGARGNTIYF. The chain combines TRBV2 with TRBJ1-3; 8 nucleotides match TRBD1. Germline CDR1 SNHLY, CDR2 FYNNEI. This CDR3 region has 15 residues. Trimming took 2 bases from V and 4 from J; bases not matched to a gene: 4.

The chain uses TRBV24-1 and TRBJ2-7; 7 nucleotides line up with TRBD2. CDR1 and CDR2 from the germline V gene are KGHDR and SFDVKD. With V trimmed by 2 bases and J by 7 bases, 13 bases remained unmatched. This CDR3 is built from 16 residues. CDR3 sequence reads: CATSDSSRSGVREQYF. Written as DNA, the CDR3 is TGTGCCACCAGTGATTCCTCCCGGAGCGGGGTTAGGGAGCAGTACTTC.

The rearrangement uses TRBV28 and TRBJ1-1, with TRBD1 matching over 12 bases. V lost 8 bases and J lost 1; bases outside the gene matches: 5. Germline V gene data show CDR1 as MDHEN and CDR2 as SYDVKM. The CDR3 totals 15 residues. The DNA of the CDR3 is TGTGCCAGCCGCCGGGACAGGGGGCCGAACACTGAAGCTTTCTTT. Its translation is CASRRDRGPNTEAFF.

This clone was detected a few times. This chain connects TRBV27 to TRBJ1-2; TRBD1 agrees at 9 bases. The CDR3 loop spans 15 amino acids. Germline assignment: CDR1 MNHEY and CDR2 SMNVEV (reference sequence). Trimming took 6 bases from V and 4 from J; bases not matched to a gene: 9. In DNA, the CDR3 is TGTGCCAGCAGCCAGAGGACAGGGGCAGCCTATGGCTACACCTTC. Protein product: CASSQRTGAAYGYTF.

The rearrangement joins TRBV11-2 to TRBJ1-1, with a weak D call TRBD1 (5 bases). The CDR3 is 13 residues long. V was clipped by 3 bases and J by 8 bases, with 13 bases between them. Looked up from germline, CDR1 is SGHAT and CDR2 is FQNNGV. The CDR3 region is CASSFLRGGEAFF. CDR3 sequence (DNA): TGTGCCAGCAGCTTTCTTCGGGGGGGAGAAGCTTTCTTT.

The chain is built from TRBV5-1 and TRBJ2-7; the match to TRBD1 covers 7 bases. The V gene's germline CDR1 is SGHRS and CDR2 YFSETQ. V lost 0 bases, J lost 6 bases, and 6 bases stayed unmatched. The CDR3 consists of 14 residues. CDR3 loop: CASSLDGTVFEQYF. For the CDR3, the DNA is TGCGCCAGCAGCTTGGACGGGACAGTTTTCGAGCAGTACTTC.

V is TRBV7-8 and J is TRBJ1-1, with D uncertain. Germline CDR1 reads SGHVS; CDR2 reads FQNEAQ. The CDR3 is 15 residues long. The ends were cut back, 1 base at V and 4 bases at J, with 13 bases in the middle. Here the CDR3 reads CASSLGSGRLTEAFF. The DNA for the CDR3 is TGTGCCAGCAGCTTAGGGTCTGGGAGGCTCACTGAAGCTTTCTTT.

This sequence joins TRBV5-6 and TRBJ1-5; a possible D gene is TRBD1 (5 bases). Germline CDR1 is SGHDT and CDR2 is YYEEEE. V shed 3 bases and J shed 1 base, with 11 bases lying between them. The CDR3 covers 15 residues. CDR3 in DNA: TGTGCCAGCAGCTCCAGGGCGGTGAGCAATCAGCCCCAGCATTTT. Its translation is CASSSRAVSNQPQHF.

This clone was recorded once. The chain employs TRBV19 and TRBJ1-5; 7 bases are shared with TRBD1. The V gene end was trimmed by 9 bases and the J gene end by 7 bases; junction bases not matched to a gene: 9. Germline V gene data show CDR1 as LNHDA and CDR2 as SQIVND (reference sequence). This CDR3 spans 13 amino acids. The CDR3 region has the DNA TGTGCCAGCGTACAGGGGCTTGGCCAGCCCCAGCATTTT. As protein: CASVQGLGQPQHF. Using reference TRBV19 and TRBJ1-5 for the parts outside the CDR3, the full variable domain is DGGITQSPKYLFRKEGQNVTLSCEQNLNHDAMYWYRQDPGQGLRLIYYSQIVNDFQKGDIAEGYSVSREKKESFPLTVTSAQKNPTAFYLCASVQGLGQPQHFGDGTRLSIL.

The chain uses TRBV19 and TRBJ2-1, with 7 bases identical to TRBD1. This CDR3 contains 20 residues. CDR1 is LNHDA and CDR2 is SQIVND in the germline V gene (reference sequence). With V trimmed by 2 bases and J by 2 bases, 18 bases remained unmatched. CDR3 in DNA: TGTGCCAGTAGTATAAAGGGTCAGCGAACCGGGGACAGAACCTACAATGAGCAGTTCTTC. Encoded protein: CASSIKGQRTGDRTYNEQFF.

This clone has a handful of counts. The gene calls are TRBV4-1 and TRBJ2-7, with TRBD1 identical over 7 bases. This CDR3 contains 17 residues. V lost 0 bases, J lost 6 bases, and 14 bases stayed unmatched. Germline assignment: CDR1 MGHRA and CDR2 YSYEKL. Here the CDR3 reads CASSQDPSGTDSSEQYF. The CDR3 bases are TGCGCCAGCAGCCAAGATCCGTCTGGGACAGACAGTTCCGAGCAGTACTTC.

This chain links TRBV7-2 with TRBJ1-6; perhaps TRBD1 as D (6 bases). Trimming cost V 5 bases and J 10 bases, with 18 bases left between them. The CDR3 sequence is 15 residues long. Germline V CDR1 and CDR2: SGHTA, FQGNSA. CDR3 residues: CASSLPSGVRSPLHF. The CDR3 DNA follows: TGTGCCAGCAGCCTCCCATCAGGGGTACGATCACCCCTCCACTTT.

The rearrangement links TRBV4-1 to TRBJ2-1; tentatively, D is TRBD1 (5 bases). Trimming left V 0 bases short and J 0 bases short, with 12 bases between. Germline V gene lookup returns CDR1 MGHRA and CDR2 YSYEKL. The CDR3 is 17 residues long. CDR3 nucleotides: TGCGCCAGCAGCCAAGATTGGGGCCGCCGCTCCTACAATGAGCAGTTCTTC. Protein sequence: CASSQDWGRRSYNEQFF.

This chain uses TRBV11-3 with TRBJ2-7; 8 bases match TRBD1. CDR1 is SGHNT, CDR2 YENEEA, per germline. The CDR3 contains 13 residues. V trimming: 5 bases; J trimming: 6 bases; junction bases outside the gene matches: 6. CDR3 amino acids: CASSRDRLGEQYF. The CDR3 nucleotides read TGTGCCAGCAGCCGGGACAGGCTGGGCGAGCAGTACTTC.

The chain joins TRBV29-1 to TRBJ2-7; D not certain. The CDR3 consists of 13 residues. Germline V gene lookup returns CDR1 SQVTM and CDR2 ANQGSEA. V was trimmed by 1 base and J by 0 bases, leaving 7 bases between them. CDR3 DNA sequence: TGCAGCGTTGAAGCAGGTAGCTCCTACGAGCAGTACTTC. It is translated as CSVEAGSSYEQYF.

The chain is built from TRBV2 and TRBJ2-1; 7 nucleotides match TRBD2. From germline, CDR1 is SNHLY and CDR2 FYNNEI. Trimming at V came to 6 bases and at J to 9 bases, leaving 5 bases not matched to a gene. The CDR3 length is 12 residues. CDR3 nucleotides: TGTGCCAGCAGAGGTATAGCGGGTGAGCAGTTCTTC. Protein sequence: CASRGIAGEQFF.

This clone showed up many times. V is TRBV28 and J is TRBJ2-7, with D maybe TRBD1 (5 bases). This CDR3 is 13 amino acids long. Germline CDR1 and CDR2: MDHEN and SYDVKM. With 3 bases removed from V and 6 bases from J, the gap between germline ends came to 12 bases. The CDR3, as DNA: TGTGCCAGCAGTTTCACCAGGGCTAGCGAGCAGTACTTC. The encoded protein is CASSFTRASEQYF.

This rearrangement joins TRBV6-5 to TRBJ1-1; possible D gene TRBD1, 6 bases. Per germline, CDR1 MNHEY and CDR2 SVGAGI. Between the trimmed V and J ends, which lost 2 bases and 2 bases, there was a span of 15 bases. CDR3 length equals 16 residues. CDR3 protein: CASSYGGTGINTEAFF. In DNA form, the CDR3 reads TGTGCCAGCAGTTACGGAGGAACAGGGATCAACACTGAAGCTTTCTTT.

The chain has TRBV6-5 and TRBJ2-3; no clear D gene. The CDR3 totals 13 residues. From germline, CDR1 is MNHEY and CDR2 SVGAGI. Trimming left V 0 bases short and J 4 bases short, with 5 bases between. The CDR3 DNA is TGTGCCAGCAGTTACTCGAGTGCAGATACGCAGTATTTT. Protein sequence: CASSYSSADTQYF.

CDR3 protein: CASSFKTESYEQYF. DNA for the CDR3: TGTGCCAGCAGCTTTAAAACAGAATCCTACGAGCAGTACTTC. The rearrangement links TRBV7-2 to TRBJ2-7, with D unresolved. The germline CDR1 and CDR2 sequences are SGHTA and FQGNSA. CDR3 length: 14 residues. The V gene lost 3 bases and the J gene lost 1 base, with 10 bases spanning the gap.

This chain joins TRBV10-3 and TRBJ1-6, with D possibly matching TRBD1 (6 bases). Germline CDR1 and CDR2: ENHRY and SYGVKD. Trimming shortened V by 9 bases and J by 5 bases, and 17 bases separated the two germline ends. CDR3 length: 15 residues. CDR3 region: CAINPGELDNSPLHF. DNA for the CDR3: TGTGCCATTAACCCAGGGGAACTCGATAATTCACCCCTCCACTTT.

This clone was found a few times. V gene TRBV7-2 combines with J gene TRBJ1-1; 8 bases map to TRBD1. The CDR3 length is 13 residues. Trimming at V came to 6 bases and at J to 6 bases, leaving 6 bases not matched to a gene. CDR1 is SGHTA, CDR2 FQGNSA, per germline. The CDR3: CASRQGASAEAFF. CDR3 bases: TGTGCCAGCAGGCAGGGGGCTAGCGCTGAAGCTTTCTTT.

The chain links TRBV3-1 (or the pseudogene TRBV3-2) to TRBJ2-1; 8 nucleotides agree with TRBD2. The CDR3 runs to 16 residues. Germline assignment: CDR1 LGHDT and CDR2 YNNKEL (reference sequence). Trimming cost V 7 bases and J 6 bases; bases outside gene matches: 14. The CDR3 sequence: CASTPGLGYSSNEQFF. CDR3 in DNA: TGTGCCAGCACTCCGGGACTAGGGTACAGCAGCAATGAGCAGTTCTTC.

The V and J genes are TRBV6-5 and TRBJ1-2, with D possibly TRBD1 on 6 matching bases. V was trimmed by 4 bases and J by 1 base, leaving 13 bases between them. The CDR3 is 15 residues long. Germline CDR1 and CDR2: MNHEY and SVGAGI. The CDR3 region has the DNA TGTGCCAGCAGTTTCGCGACAGGACTTAACTATGGCTACACCTTC. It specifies CASSFATGLNYGYTF.

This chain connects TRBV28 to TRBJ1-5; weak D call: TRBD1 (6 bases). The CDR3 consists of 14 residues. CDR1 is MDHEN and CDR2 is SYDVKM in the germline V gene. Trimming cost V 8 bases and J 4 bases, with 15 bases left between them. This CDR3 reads CASQTPTGNQPQHF. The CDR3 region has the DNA TGTGCCAGCCAAACACCCACAGGGAATCAGCCCCAGCATTTT.

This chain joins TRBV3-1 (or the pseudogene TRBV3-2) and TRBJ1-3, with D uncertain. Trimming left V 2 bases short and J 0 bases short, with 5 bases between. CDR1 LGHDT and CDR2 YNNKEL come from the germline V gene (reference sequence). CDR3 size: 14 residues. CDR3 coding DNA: TGTGCCAGCAGCCAACGTAGCTCTGGAAACACCATATATTTT. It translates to CASSQRSSGNTIYF.

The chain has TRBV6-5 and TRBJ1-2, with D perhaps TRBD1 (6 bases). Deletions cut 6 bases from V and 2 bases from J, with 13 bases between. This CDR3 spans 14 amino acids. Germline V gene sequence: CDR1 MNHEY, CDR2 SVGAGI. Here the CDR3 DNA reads TGTGCCAGCAGGAGTCTAAGGGGGAACTATGGCTACACCTTC. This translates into CASRSLRGNYGYTF.

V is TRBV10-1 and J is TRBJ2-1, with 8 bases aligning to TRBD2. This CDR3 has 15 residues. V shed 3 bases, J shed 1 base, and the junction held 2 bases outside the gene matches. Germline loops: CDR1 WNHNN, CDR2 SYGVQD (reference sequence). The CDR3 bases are TGCGCCAGCAGTGACGGCGGGGGGTCCTACAATGAGCAGTTCTTC. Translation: CASSDGGGSYNEQFF.

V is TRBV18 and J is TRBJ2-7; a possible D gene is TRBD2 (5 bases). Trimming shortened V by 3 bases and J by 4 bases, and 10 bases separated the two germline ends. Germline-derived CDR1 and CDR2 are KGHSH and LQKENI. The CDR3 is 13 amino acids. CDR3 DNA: TGTGCCAGCTCACCGCGGGTGAGTTACGAGCAGTACTTC. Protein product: CASSPRVSYEQYF.

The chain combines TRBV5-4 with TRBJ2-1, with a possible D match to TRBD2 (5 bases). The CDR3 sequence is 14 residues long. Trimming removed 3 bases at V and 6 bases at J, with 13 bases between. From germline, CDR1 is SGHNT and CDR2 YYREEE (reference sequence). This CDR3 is CASSSPVAGNEQFF. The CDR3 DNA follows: TGTGCCAGCAGCTCTCCAGTGGCGGGCAATGAGCAGTTCTTC.